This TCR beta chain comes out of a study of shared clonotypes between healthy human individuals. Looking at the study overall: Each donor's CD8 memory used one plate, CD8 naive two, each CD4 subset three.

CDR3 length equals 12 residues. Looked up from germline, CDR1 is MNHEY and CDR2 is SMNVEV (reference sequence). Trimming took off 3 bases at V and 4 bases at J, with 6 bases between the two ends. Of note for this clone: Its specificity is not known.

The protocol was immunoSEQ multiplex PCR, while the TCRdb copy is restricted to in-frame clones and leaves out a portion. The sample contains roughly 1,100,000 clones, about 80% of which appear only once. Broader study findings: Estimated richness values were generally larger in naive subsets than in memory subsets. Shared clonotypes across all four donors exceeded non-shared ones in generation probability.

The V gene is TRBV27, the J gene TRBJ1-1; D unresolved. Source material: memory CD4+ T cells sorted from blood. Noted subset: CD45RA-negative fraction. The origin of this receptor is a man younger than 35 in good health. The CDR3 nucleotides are TGTGCCAGCAGTTTTGAGGGCACTGAAGCTTTCTTT. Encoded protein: CASSFEGTEAFF.